These T cell receptor beta chains were read from a single sample in a study of T cells after yellow fever vaccination. MiXCR, run by TCRdb on the 5' RACE reads, gives a single entry per CDR3 protein. The data contain hundreds of thousands of distinct CDR3 sequences, roughly 14% of them seen just once; the ten biggest clones take up about an eighth. The sample consisted of PBMCs, taken on the day of the yellow fever booster vaccination. The source of these receptors is a man under 40 who received the YFV17D yellow fever vaccine. The CDR3 runs from the conserved cysteine through the conserved F or W. A D gene is named only where the DNA matches it firmly. The size entry is marked missing in some rows and otherwise reads once, few, many or a size class.

J gene: TRBJ2-5
D gene: NA
clone size: few
V gene: TRBV20-1
CDR3 protein: CSARDTRTALRETQYF
CDR3 DNA: TGCAGTGCTAGAGATACTAGGACCGCGCTACGAGAGACCCAGTACTTC

J gene: TRBJ2-5
D gene: TRBD2
clone size: NA
V gene: TRBV29-1
CDR3 protein: CSVALAGKETQYF
CDR3 DNA: TGCAGCGTTGCCCTAGCGGGGAAGGAGACCCAGTACTTC

J gene: TRBJ2-3
D gene: NA
clone size: few
V gene: TRBV7-2
CDR3 protein: CASSRDSRGTQYF
CDR3 DNA: TGTGCCAGCAGCCGGGACTCCCGGGGTACGCAGTATTTT

J gene: TRBJ2-7
D gene: TRBD1
clone size: NA
V gene: TRBV5-1
CDR3 protein: CASSLGRTGFPYEQYF
CDR3 DNA: TGCGCCAGCAGCTTGGGGAGGACAGGGTTTCCCTACGAGCAGTACTTC

J gene: TRBJ1-4
D gene: NA
clone size: NA
V gene: TRBV5-1
CDR3 protein: CASSFGPGGEKLFF
CDR3 DNA: TGCGCCAGCAGCTTTGGCCCCGGTGGCGAAAAACTGTTTTTT

J gene: TRBJ2-6
D gene: NA
clone size: NA
V gene: TRBV7-3
CDR3 protein: CASSLNPREGANVLTF
CDR3 DNA: TGTGCCAGCAGCTTAAACCCCCGTGAGGGGGCCAACGTCCTGACTTTC

J gene: TRBJ1-1
D gene: TRBD1
clone size: NA
V gene: TRBV5-1
CDR3 protein: CASSGGTVGTEAFF
CDR3 DNA: TGCGCCAGCAGCGGGGGGACAGTCGGCACTGAAGCTTTCTTT

J gene: TRBJ2-6
D gene: NA
clone size: NA
V gene: TRBV7-2
CDR3 protein: CASSLVGGGTGANVLTF
CDR3 DNA: TGTGCCAGCAGCTTAGTGGGTGGGGGTACTGGGGCCAACGTCCTGACTTTC

J gene: TRBJ2-1
D gene: TRBD2
clone size: few
V gene: TRBV6-4
CDR3 protein: CASRNRLTSGRLIGHNEQFF
CDR3 DNA: TGTGCCAGCAGGAATAGATTGACTAGCGGACGGTTAATTGGGCACAATGAGCAGTTCTTC

J gene: TRBJ2-3
D gene: NA
clone size: NA
V gene: TRBV7-2
CDR3 protein: CASSLDVTQYF
CDR3 DNA: TGTGCCAGCAGCTTAGATGTTACGCAGTATTTT

J gene: TRBJ1-2
D gene: NA
clone size: NA
V gene: TRBV27
CDR3 protein: CASSKRRDTDGYTF
CDR3 DNA: TGTGCCAGCAGTAAGCGCCGGGACACAGATGGCTACACCTTC

J gene: TRBJ2-1
D gene: NA
clone size: few
V gene: TRBV12-3/TRBV12-4
CDR3 protein: CASTPGGGQYNEQFF
CDR3 DNA: TGTGCCAGCACCCCCGGGGGGGGACAGTACAATGAGCAGTTCTTC

J gene: TRBJ2-1
D gene: NA
clone size: few
V gene: TRBV5-1
CDR3 protein: CASSFTGTAGGEQFF
CDR3 DNA: TGCGCCAGCAGCTTTACCGGGACAGCCGGGGGTGAGCAGTTCTTC

J gene: TRBJ2-3
D gene: NA
clone size: NA
V gene: TRBV7-9
CDR3 protein: CASSSREREGTDTQYF
CDR3 DNA: TGTGCCAGCAGCTCTCGGGAGCGAGAGGGCACAGATACGCAGTATTTT

J gene: TRBJ2-7
D gene: NA
clone size: few
V gene: TRBV28
CDR3 protein: CASAFSSYEQYF
CDR3 DNA: TGTGCCAGCGCCTTTAGCTCCTACGAGCAGTACTTC

J gene: TRBJ2-7
D gene: NA
clone size: few
V gene: TRBV5-1
CDR3 protein: CASSSPDGPLGEQYF
CDR3 DNA: TGCGCCAGCAGCTCACCGGACGGGCCTCTTGGCGAGCAGTACTTC

J gene: TRBJ2-1
D gene: NA
clone size: NA
V gene: TRBV20-1
CDR3 protein: CSARPAGFEQFF
CDR3 DNA: TGCAGTGCTAGACCGGCCGGGTTTGAGCAGTTCTTC

J gene: TRBJ1-3
D gene: NA
clone size: few
V gene: TRBV2
CDR3 protein: CASRGGETSGNTIYF
CDR3 DNA: TGTGCCAGCAGGGGTGGGGAGACCTCTGGAAACACCATATATTTT

J gene: TRBJ2-3
D gene: NA
clone size: NA
V gene: TRBV28
CDR3 protein: CASTVPGADTQYF
CDR3 DNA: TGTGCCAGCACCGTCCCGGGGGCAGATACGCAGTATTTT

J gene: TRBJ1-6
D gene: NA
clone size: few
V gene: TRBV5-5
CDR3 protein: CASSSTDSPLHF
CDR3 DNA: TGTGCCAGCAGCTCCACCGATTCACCCCTCCACTTT

J gene: TRBJ2-1
D gene: NA
clone size: NA
V gene: TRBV7-2
CDR3 protein: CASRFAAAGNEQFF
CDR3 DNA: TGTGCCAGCAGGTTTGCGGCGGCGGGTAATGAGCAGTTCTTC

J gene: TRBJ2-5
D gene: NA
clone size: few
V gene: TRBV19
CDR3 protein: CASSISGTQYF
CDR3 DNA: TGTGCCAGTAGTATTTCGGGGACCCAGTACTTC

J gene: TRBJ2-7
D gene: TRBD2
clone size: NA
V gene: TRBV20-1
CDR3 protein: CSARRREGGKYEQYF
CDR3 DNA: TGCAGTGCTAGACGGCGGGAGGGAGGGAAATACGAGCAGTACTTC

J gene: TRBJ1-2
D gene: NA
clone size: NA
V gene: TRBV6-2/TRBV6-3
CDR3 protein: CASSPDGIYGYTF
CDR3 DNA: TGTGCCAGCAGTCCGGACGGAATCTATGGCTACACCTTC

J gene: TRBJ1-2
D gene: NA
clone size: NA
V gene: TRBV20-1
CDR3 protein: CSALGGDDYGYTF
CDR3 DNA: TGCAGTGCACTCGGCGGGGATGACTATGGCTACACCTTC

J gene: TRBJ2-1
D gene: NA
clone size: NA
V gene: TRBV29-1
CDR3 protein: CSVSTGSNEQFF
CDR3 DNA: TGCAGCGTTTCAACAGGGTCCAATGAGCAGTTCTTC

J gene: TRBJ2-7
D gene: TRBD1
clone size: many
V gene: TRBV6-5
CDR3 protein: CASSYSTSGGYEQYF
CDR3 DNA: TGTGCCAGCAGTTACTCCACGTCAGGGGGCTACGAGCAGTACTTC

J gene: TRBJ2-7
D gene: TRBD2
clone size: few
V gene: TRBV20-1
CDR3 protein: CSARSRGTSGGPIHYEQYF
CDR3 DNA: TGCAGTGCTAGATCACGGGGGACTAGCGGGGGACCCATTCACTACGAGCAGTACTTC

J gene: TRBJ1-2
D gene: NA
clone size: many
V gene: TRBV5-1
CDR3 protein: CASSSQGAGYTF
CDR3 DNA: TGCGCCAGCAGCTCCCAGGGTGCGGGCTACACCTTC

J gene: TRBJ2-7
D gene: NA
clone size: few
V gene: TRBV6-1
CDR3 protein: CASSAAPLYEQYF
CDR3 DNA: TGTGCCAGCAGTGCCGCACCCTTGTACGAGCAGTACTTC

J gene: TRBJ2-5
D gene: NA
clone size: NA
V gene: TRBV9
CDR3 protein: CASSGSGAKETQYF
CDR3 DNA: TGTGCCAGCAGCGGTAGCGGAGCGAAAGAGACCCAGTACTTC

J gene: TRBJ2-7
D gene: NA
clone size: many
V gene: TRBV10-3
CDR3 protein: CAISDDGGRYEQYF
CDR3 DNA: TGTGCCATCAGTGACGATGGGGGTCGGTACGAGCAGTACTTC

J gene: TRBJ1-1
D gene: NA
clone size: few
V gene: TRBV5-6
CDR3 protein: CASSQRPNTEAFF
CDR3 DNA: TGTGCCAGCAGCCAACGACCGAACACTGAAGCTTTCTTT

J gene: TRBJ2-3
D gene: TRBD2
clone size: few
V gene: TRBV7-2
CDR3 protein: CASSAGGITDTQYF
CDR3 DNA: TGTGCCAGCAGTGCGGGAGGAATCACAGATACGCAGTATTTT

J gene: TRBJ2-1
D gene: NA
clone size: NA
V gene: TRBV5-1
CDR3 protein: CASSSDQDYNEQFF
CDR3 DNA: TGCGCCAGCTCGTCCGATCAGGATTACAATGAGCAGTTCTTC

J gene: TRBJ2-3
D gene: TRBD2
clone size: few
V gene: TRBV15
CDR3 protein: CATSRSLADYTDTQYF
CDR3 DNA: TGTGCCACCAGCAGGTCCCTAGCGGACTACACAGATACGCAGTATTTT

J gene: TRBJ2-7
D gene: NA
clone size: few
V gene: TRBV28
CDR3 protein: CASGGQGGTYEQYF
CDR3 DNA: TGTGCCAGCGGGGGGCAGGGAGGGACCTACGAGCAGTACTTC

J gene: TRBJ2-5
D gene: TRBD2
clone size: NA
V gene: TRBV24-1
CDR3 protein: CATSDPGLAGVEETQYF
CDR3 DNA: TGTGCCACCAGTGACCCAGGACTAGCGGGAGTGGAGGAGACCCAGTACTTC

J gene: TRBJ1-1
D gene: NA
clone size: NA
V gene: TRBV15
CDR3 protein: CATSRDRLTEAFF
CDR3 DNA: TGTGCCACCAGCAGAGACAGGCTCACTGAAGCTTTCTTT

J gene: TRBJ2-1
D gene: NA
clone size: few
V gene: TRBV2
CDR3 protein: CASSGGLYEQFF
CDR3 DNA: TGTGCCAGCAGCGGCGGACTTTATGAGCAGTTCTTC

J gene: TRBJ2-7
D gene: NA
clone size: many
V gene: TRBV7-6
CDR3 protein: CASSLSSGYEQYF
CDR3 DNA: TGTGCCAGCAGCTTATCCAGCGGCTACGAGCAGTACTTC

J gene: TRBJ1-2
D gene: NA
clone size: few
V gene: TRBV6-6
CDR3 protein: CASSQDGRYGYTF
CDR3 DNA: TGTGCCAGCAGCCAGGACGGACGCTATGGCTACACCTTC

J gene: TRBJ2-7
D gene: NA
clone size: few
V gene: TRBV6-2/TRBV6-3
CDR3 protein: CASSYSRTSPEQYF
CDR3 DNA: TGTGCCAGCAGTTACTCGAGGACTTCTCCCGAGCAGTACTTC

J gene: TRBJ2-7
D gene: TRBD1
clone size: NA
V gene: TRBV7-6
CDR3 protein: CASSAGQGPSLEQYF
CDR3 DNA: TGTGCCAGCAGCGCCGGACAGGGCCCGTCGCTCGAGCAGTACTTC

J gene: TRBJ1-3
D gene: TRBD1
clone size: NA
V gene: TRBV5-6
CDR3 protein: CASTRQGKSSGNTIYF
CDR3 DNA: TGTGCCAGCACTAGACAGGGCAAGAGCTCTGGAAACACCATATATTTT

J gene: TRBJ1-1
D gene: NA
clone size: NA
V gene: TRBV5-1
CDR3 protein: CASKGGGTEAFF
CDR3 DNA: TGCGCCAGCAAAGGGGGAGGGACTGAAGCTTTCTTT

J gene: TRBJ2-7
D gene: TRBD2
clone size: few
V gene: TRBV20-1
CDR3 protein: CSARNSGAHEQYF
CDR3 DNA: TGCAGTGCTAGAAATAGCGGGGCTCACGAGCAGTACTTC

J gene: TRBJ1-3
D gene: NA
clone size: few
V gene: TRBV7-2
CDR3 protein: CASSLEAGTGNTIYF
CDR3 DNA: TGTGCCAGCAGCTTAGAGGCAGGGACTGGAAACACCATATATTTT

J gene: TRBJ1-2
D gene: NA
clone size: few
V gene: TRBV20-1
CDR3 protein: CSAPNPATYGYTF
CDR3 DNA: TGCAGTGCTCCAAATCCGGCCACCTATGGCTACACCTTC

J gene: TRBJ1-1
D gene: NA
clone size: few
V gene: TRBV5-1
CDR3 protein: CASRSTEIAFF
CDR3 DNA: TGCGCCAGCAGGTCGACAGAGATCGCTTTCTTT

J gene: TRBJ2-7
D gene: NA
clone size: NA
V gene: TRBV5-1
CDR3 protein: CASSPGAGFDYEQYF
CDR3 DNA: TGCGCCAGCAGCCCCGGAGCCGGGTTTGACTACGAGCAGTACTTC